This T cell receptor beta chain came from a study of OX40 agonist ivuxolimab in advanced cancers. Losses at the gene ends were 2 bases for V and 0 bases for J; bases not matched to a gene: 7. From germline, CDR1 is SEHNR and CDR2 FQNEAQ (reference sequence). The CDR3 has 17 residues. Sampled blood was obtained at baseline, cycle 4 day 1, and cycle 7 day 1. Assay: immunoSEQ multiplex PCR; the TCRdb copy retains only in-frame clones and omits some. Of 40,000 to 45,000 clones listed, about 89% were seen once; the top ten hold 3.5% to 4%. This rearrangement joins TRBV7-9 to TRBJ1-1, with 9 bases aligning to TRBD1. This receptor was taken from an adult with an advanced solid tumor such as melanoma, head and neck, liver or kidney cancer. This material consisted of CD4+ or CD8+ T cells sorted from blood, taken in a trial of the OX40 agonist ivuxolimab. The CDR3 nucleotides read TGTGCCAGCAGCTTAAGGGGGACAGGGAGAATGAACACTGAAGCTTTCTTT. Translation: CASSLRGTGRMNTEAFF.